This T cell receptor beta chain was sequenced in a study of blood T cell repertoires in COVID-19. Study summary: Sites in the United States, Italy and Spain provided acute and convalescent COVID-19 samples.

The study recruited people aged roughly 18 to 95 years across roughly 25 US areas. Either two negative PCRs, clearance, or symptom resolution qualified Cohort 3 donors as recovered. CDR1 GTSNPN and CDR2 SVGIG come from the germline V gene (reference sequence). Losses at the gene ends were 3 bases for V and 3 bases for J; bases not matched to a gene: 6. The CDR3 is 14 residues long. Authors' data handling: For nucleated cells, counts were estimated from reference gene primer amplification. Using immunoSEQ multiplex PCR, the repertoire was profiled, and TCRdb retains in-frame clones only, with some absent. Clone size and V and J calls were adopted from that table, with D and trimming inferred from the DNA. This sample has over 110,000 clones; about 90% occur once, and the top ten carry roughly 12%.

The source of this sequence is a man aged 55 to 70 who had recovered from COVID-19. V usage is TRBV30 and J usage is TRBJ2-7; 9 bases match TRBD1. Sequencing was performed on PBMCs or T cells enriched from blood (not recorded which). CDR3 DNA: TGTGCCTGGAGGGGGGCGGGACAGGGCTACGAGCAGTACTTC. Translation: CAWRGAGQGYEQYF.